This T cell receptor (beta chain) is drawn from a study of monozygotic twins with cystic fibrosis. Germline-derived CDR1 and CDR2 are ENHRY and SYGVKD. V was clipped by 0 bases and J by 5 bases, with 13 bases between them. The CDR3 sequence is 15 residues long. Repertoires were generated with immunoSEQ multiplex PCR, while TCRdb's copy carries only in-frame clones and drops some. The table lists around 33,000 clones, around 82% of them singletons. Study-level findings and limits: J usage was most co-twin-similar in 8 of 16 pairs, V in 13. No link emerged between shared CDR3 counts and age, concordance or severity.

This clone was recorded once. Its specificity is unknown. The sample was blood. The TCR originated in a girl aged 2 to 9 with cystic fibrosis. The rearrangement links TRBV10-3 to TRBJ1-2; the D gene is possibly TRBD1 (5 bases). The CDR3 nucleotides are TGTGCCATCAGTGAGTCAGGACGACAGATTTATGGCTACACCTTC. This translates into CAISESGRQIYGYTF.